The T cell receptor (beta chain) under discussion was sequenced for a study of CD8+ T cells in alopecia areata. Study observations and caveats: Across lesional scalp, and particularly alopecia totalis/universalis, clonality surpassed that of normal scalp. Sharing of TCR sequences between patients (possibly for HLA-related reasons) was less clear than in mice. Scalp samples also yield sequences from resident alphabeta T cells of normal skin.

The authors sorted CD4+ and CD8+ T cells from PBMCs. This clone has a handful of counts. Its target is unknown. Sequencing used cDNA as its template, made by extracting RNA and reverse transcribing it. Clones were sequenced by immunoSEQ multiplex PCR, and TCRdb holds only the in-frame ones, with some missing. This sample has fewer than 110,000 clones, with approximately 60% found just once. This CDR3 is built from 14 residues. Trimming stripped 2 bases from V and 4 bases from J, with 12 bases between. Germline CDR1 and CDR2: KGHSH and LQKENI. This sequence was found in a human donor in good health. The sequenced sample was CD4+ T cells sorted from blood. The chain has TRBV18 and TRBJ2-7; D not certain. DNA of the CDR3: TGTGCCAGCTCACCAAGTGAGTTCCTATACGAGCAGTACTTC. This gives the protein CASSPSEFLYEQYF.